These T cell receptor beta chains were read from a single sample in a study of blood T cells in healthy people across ages. TCRdb fed the 5' RACE reads into MiXCR, producing one record per CDR3 protein. This table holds about 730,000 distinct CDR3 sequences, approximately 39% found once. Sequencing was done on a sample of blood. The receptor set was obtained from a woman aged 55 to 70 in good health. CDR3s include the opening cysteine and the closing phenylalanine or tryptophan. The D gene is left open where the match is weak. For some rows the clone size is stated as once, few or many, or as a class when expanded; others skip it.

v_call	cdr3_length	j_call	d_call	clone_size	cdr3_nt	cdr3_aa
TRBV18	12	TRBJ2-5	-	many	TGTGCCAGCTCAGGAACCCAAGAGACCCAGTACTTC	CASSGTQETQYF
TRBV6-6	16	TRBJ2-3	-	few	TGTGCCAGCAGTCATGGGACATTCGCTAGCACAGATACGCAGTATTTT	CASSHGTFASTDTQYF
TRBV6-1	15	TRBJ2-1	TRBD2	-	TGTGCCAGCCTAAAGCTAGCGGGGGGATACAATAAGCAGTTCTTC	CASLKLAGGYNKQFF
TRBV7-9	17	TRBJ1-2	-	-	TGTGCCAGCAGCGAGGGAGTAGACAGTAGAATTAACTATGGCTACACCTTC	CASSEGVDSRINYGYTF
TRBV7-2	16	TRBJ2-5	TRBD1	few	TGTGCCAGCAGCCCCTATGGGACAGGGGGCAAAGAGACCCAGTACTTC	CASSPYGTGGKETQYF
TRBV6-5	15	TRBJ2-5	-	-	TGTGCCAGCAGTTACTTAAGGACAGAAGGAGAGACCCAGTACTTC	CASSYLRTEGETQYF
TRBV6-2/TRBV6-3	16	TRBJ2-7	-	-	TGTGCCAGCAGTTACGAGATCGGGACTCTCTACAATGAGCAGTACTTC	CASSYEIGTLYNEQYF
TRBV20-1	15	TRBJ1-4	-	few	TGCAGTGCTAGAGACCCCCGGGACGGGAATGAAAAACTGTTTTTT	CSARDPRDGNEKLFF
TRBV20-1	15	TRBJ2-4	TRBD1	-	TGCAGTGCTAGTGGAGGACAGGGCCCAACCTACGATCAGTACTTC	CSASGGQGPTYDQYF
TRBV6-5	13	TRBJ2-7	TRBD2	-	TGTGCCAGCAGTTACAGACTAGCGGAGGAGCAGTACTTC	CASSYRLAEEQYF
TRBV3-1	12	TRBJ1-1	-	-	TGTGCCAGCAGCCCAAGGAATGGGGGAGCTTTCTTT	CASSPRNGGAFF
TRBV6-5	14	TRBJ2-7	-	-	TGTGCCGGCAGTTACGACAGAAGGAACAATGAGCAGTACTTC	CAGSYDRRNNEQYF
TRBV28	13	TRBJ2-7	-	-	TGTGCCAGCAGTTTCGGGTTACGATACGAGCAGTACTTC	CASSFGLRYEQYF
TRBV21-1	14	TRBJ1-5	-	-	TGTGCCAGCAGAAGACAGGGTTGCGATCAGCCCCAGCATTTT	CASRRQGCDQPQHF
TRBV2	13	TRBJ1-5	-	-	TGTGCCAGCAGTAGACAGCTTAATCAGCCCCAGCATTTT	CASSRQLNQPQHF
TRBV18	14	TRBJ2-7	-	many	TGTGCCAGCTCACCACGGGAGGAATCGGGGGAGCAGTACTTC	CASSPREESGEQYF
TRBV24-1	14	TRBJ2-1	TRBD2	-	TGTGCCACCAGTGGGGCGGGGGGGTACAATGAGCAGTTCTTC	CATSGAGGYNEQFF
TRBV7-2	18	TRBJ2-3	TRBD2	-	TGTGCCAGCAGCTTACAAGGCCTAGCGGGGGGGGCCTGGATCTCGCAGTATTTT	CASSLQGLAGGAWISQYF
TRBV4-3	15	TRBJ1-6	TRBD1	once	TGCGCCAGCAGCCAGCCGGACAGGCCGGAGTCACCCCTCCACTTT	CASSQPDRPESPLHF
TRBV6-1	12	TRBJ1-1	TRBD1	few	TGTGCCAGCGGGAGACAGGGGGCGGCGGCTTTCTTT	CASGRQGAAAFF
TRBV20-1	17	TRBJ2-7	-	-	TGCAGTGCTAGGCGGGGAGGTTCGGGACAGCTTCCCTACGAGCAGTACTTC	CSARRGGSGQLPYEQYF
TRBV20-1	16	TRBJ2-1	-	few	TGCAGTGCCGATTCAAACGCCGACAGCTCCTACAATGAGCAGTTCTTC	CSADSNADSSYNEQFF
TRBV10-3	15	TRBJ2-7	TRBD2	few	TGTGCCATCAGTTCGCTGGCGGGAGTTGCTGATGAGCAGTACTTC	CAISSLAGVADEQYF
TRBV20-1	15	TRBJ2-3	-	few	TGCAGTGCCCGAAAACCGGGACTTAGCACAGATACGCAGTATTTT	CSARKPGLSTDTQYF
TRBV20-1	17	TRBJ2-7	-	-	TGCAGTGCCCCCGGTGGCGTGGTTCTGGCGAGGTTGGACGAGCAGTACTTC	CSAPGGVVLARLDEQYF
TRBV7-2	16	TRBJ2-1	-	-	TGTGCCAGCAGCTTAGTTGCGGGGTCTACCTACAATGAGCAGTTCTTC	CASSLVAGSTYNEQFF
TRBV7-9	13	TRBJ1-5	-	many	TGTGCCAGCAGCTTAGGCGGTGATCAGCCCCAGCATTTT	CASSLGGDQPQHF
TRBV18	15	TRBJ2-5	-	few	TGTGCCAGCTCACCACCGTCAGGGATCGGCGGGACCCAGTACTTC	CASSPPSGIGGTQYF
TRBV21-1	18	TRBJ2-1	-	-	TGTGCCAGCAGCATCCCTTGGGGTCTAGCGGGGGCCTACAATGAGCAGTTCTTC	CASSIPWGLAGAYNEQFF
TRBV12-3/TRBV12-4	14	TRBJ2-1	TRBD1	few	TGTGCCAGCAGATTCCGGACAGGGTGGAATGAGCAGTTCTTC	CASRFRTGWNEQFF
TRBV3-1	14	TRBJ1-6	-	-	TGTGCCAGCAGCCGGACGGTTTATAATTCACCCCTCCACTTT	CASSRTVYNSPLHF
TRBV28	15	TRBJ2-1	TRBD1	-	TGTGCCAGCAGTGTAACCGGGACAGGGGCCGATGAGCAGTTCTTC	CASSVTGTGADEQFF
TRBV28	15	TRBJ1-3	-	-	TGTGCCAGCAGTTTACGACGGAGCTCTGGAAACACCATATATTTT	CASSLRRSSGNTIYF
TRBV11-2	15	TRBJ1-5	TRBD1	-	TGTGCCAGCAGCGATGGGACAGGCAGCAATCAGCCCCAGCATTTT	CASSDGTGSNQPQHF
TRBV28	13	TRBJ2-5	-	-	TGTGCCAGCAGTTCAGGGGGGAGTGAGACCCAGTACTTC	CASSSGGSETQYF
TRBV7-2	17	TRBJ1-2	-	few	TGTGCCAGCAGCTTATCGGGGGGCCCGTCATCTAACTATGGCTACACCTTC	CASSLSGGPSSNYGYTF
TRBV20-1	15	TRBJ2-5	TRBD2	-	TGCAGTGCTCGAGGACTAGCGGGAGGGCAAGAGACCCAGTACTTC	CSARGLAGGQETQYF
TRBV5-1	15	TRBJ2-5	-	many	TGCGCCAGCAGCTTGGTGGCAGGAGGTGGCGAGACCCAGTACTTC	CASSLVAGGGETQYF
TRBV21-1	19	TRBJ2-1	-	-	TGTGCCGGCAGCAAAGACCAGCACCAGGGGTTAAACTGTTACAATGAGCAGTTCTTC	CAGSKDQHQGLNCYNEQFF